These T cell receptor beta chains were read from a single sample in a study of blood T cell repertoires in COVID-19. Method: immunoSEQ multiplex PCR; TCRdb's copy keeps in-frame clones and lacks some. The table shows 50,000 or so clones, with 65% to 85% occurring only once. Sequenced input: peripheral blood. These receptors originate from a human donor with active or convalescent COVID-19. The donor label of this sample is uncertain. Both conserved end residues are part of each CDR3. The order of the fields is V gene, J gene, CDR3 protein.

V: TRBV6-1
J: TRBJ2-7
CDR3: CASREGLAGYEQYF

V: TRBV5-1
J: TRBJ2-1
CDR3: CASREGLAGGNEQFF

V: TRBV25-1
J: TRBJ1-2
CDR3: CASSFTGQGALGYTF

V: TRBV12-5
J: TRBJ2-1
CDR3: CASGYGLAGGGEQFF

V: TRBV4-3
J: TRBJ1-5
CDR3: CASSQDRWRHNQPQHF

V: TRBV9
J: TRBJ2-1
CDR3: CASSDGQGFEQFF

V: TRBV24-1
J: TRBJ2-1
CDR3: CATSDLAGTGDKSEQFF

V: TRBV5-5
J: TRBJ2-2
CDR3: CASSFPASGSSGELFF

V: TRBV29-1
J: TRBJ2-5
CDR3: CSAEWSGLAGSGWETQYF

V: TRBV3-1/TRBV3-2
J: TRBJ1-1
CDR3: CASSQVPGLEAFF

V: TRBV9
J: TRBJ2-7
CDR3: CASSADVPGTASYEQYF

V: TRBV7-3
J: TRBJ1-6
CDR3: CASSPWGPDLNNSPLHF

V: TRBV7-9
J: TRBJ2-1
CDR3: CASSTTSGLDHEQFF

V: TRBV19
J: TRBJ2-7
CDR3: CASSRETGTYEQYF

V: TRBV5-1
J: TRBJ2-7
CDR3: CASSPRGTGNEQYF

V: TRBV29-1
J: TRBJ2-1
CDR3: CSVTTGLADYNEQFF

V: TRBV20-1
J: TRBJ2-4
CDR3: CSLGDRENGVF

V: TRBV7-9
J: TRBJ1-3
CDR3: CASSFGQGSGNTIYF

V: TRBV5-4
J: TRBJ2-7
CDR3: CASSRVSAAAYEQYF

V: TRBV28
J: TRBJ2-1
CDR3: CASSPTDRGELEFF

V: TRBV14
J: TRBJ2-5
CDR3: CASSQGGRKTQYF

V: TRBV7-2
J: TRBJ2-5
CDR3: CASSSGQNRETQYF

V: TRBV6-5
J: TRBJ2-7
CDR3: CASRVESEQYF

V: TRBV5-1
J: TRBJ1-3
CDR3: CASSLGQGNTIYF

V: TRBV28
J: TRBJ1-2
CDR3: CASSSPAGGGLYGYTF

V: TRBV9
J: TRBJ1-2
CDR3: CASSVAVASDGYTF

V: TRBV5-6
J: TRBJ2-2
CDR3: CASRRSGGRTGELFF

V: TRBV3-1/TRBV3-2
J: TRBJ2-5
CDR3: CASSQERRIAGGTKTQYF

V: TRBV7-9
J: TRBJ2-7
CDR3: CASSIYRDYYEQYF

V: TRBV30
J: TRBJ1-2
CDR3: CAWSETGFDGYTF

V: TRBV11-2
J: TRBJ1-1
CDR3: CASSLQQGKAAFF

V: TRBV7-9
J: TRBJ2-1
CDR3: CASSLGTSAHVEQFF

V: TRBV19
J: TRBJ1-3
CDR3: CASGDPRVDTIYF

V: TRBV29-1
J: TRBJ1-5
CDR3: CSVRTAGNGNQPQHF

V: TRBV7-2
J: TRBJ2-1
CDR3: CASSWGTGGNEQFF

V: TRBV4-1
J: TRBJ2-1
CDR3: CASSQDPGGAVPAYNEQFF

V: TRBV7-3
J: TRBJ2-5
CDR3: CASSLTPERQETQYF

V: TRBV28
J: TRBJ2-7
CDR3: CASSTSGLGSAYEQYF

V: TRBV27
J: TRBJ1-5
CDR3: CASSSTEVPQHF

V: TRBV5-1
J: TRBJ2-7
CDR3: CASSLVRGSTYEQYF

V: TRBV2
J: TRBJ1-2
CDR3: CASSGKDKAGYTF

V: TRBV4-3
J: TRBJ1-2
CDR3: CASSPGQGADGYTF

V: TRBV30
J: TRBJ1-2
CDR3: CAWSVAQGSGYTF

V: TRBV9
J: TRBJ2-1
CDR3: CASSPGGEQFF

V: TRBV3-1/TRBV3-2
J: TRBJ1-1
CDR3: CASSQVRVARHTEAFF

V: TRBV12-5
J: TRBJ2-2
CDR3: CASGPSREVGELFF

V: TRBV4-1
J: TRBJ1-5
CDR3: CASSHHASRGPQPQHF

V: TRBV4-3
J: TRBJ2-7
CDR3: CASSQGTSGRYSYEQYF

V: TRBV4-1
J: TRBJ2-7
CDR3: CASSQDLPPGATAGEQYF

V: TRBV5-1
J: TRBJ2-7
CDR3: CASSPGTSGGPYEQYF

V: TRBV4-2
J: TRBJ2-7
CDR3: CASSQAGLSGSMAYEQYF

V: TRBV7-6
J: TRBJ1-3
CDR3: CASSLQGTGNTIYF

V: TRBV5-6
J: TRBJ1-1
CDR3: CASSLEAQQAFF

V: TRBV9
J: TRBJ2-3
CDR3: CASSLAGGVGDTQYF

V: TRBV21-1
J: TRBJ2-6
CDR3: CASSKVGHPRTGANVLTF

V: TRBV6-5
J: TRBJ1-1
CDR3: CASSFSVNTEAFF

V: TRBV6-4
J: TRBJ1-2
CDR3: CASSDGRGLYGYTF